This T cell receptor beta chain was sequenced for a study of T cell repertoires in cytomegalovirus infection. Across the whole study: CMV epitopes, recently identified HLA-C-restricted and well-studied HLA-B-restricted, were used. Through public TCR beta signatures, both CMV infection and matching HLA type were indicated.

The CDR3 extends over 14 amino acids. V was cut by 6 bases and J by 9 bases, with 15 bases left in between. Germline values: CDR1 MNHEY, CDR2 SMNVEV (reference sequence). On this clonotype: Its antigen remains unidentified.

Each CDR3 protein is one row after TCRdb ran MiXCR on the reads. The table records about 770,000 distinct CDR3 sequences, under 35% of them present only once. Study conclusions and caveats: Clonotype analysis showed dominance of the ex vivo response by HLA-C-restricted CMV-specific TCR beta clonotypes. Accumulated public TCR beta family frequency recognized individuals carrying CMV together with the relevant HLA.

This clonotype originated in a human donor in good health (CMV status not recorded). Some clones in this sample may be carry-over from other donors' samples. The material sequenced was cultured CD8+ T cells from PBMCs, taken from culture after CMV antigen stimulation. This chain joins TRBV27 and TRBJ1-6; the D gene is possibly TRBD1 (5 bases). The CDR3 here is CASRAGTPISPLHF. For the CDR3, the DNA is TGTGCCAGCAGGGCAGGGACCCCTATTTCACCCCTCCACTTT.